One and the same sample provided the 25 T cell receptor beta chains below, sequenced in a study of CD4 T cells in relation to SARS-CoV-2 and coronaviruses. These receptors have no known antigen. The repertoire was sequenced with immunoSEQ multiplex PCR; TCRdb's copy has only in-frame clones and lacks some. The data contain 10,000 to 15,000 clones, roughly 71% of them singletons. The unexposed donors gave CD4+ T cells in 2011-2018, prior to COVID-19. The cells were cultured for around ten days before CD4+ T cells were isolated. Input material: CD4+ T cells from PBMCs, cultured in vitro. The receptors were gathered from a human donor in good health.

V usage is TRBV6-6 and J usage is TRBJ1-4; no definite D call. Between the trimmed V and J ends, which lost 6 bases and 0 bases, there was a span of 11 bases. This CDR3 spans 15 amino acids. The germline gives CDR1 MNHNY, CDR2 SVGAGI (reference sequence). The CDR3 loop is CASRGPGSTNEKLFF. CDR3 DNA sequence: TGTGCCAGCAGAGGGCCGGGGTCAACTAATGAAAAACTGTTTTTT.

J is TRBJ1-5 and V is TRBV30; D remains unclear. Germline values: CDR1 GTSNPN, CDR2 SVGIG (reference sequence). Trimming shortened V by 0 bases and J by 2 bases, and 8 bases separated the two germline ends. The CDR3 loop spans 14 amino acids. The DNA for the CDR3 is TGTGCCTGGAGTGTAACCGTGGGCAATCAGCCCCAGCATTTT. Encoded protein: CAWSVTVGNQPQHF.

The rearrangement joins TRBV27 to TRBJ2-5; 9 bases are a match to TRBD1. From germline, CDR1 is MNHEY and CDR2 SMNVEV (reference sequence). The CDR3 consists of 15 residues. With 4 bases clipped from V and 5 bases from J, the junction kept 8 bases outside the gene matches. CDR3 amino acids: CASSSNRGLWETQYF. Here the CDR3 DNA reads TGTGCCAGCAGTTCAAACAGGGGGCTATGGGAGACCCAGTACTTC.

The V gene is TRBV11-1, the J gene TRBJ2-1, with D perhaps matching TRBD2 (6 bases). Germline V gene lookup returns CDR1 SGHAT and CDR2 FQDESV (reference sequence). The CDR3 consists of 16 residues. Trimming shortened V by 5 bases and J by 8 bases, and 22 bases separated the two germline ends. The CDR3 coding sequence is TGTGCCAGCAGCCTACGGCAGGAGGGCCTAGGGTATGAGCAGTTCTTC. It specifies CASSLRQEGLGYEQFF.

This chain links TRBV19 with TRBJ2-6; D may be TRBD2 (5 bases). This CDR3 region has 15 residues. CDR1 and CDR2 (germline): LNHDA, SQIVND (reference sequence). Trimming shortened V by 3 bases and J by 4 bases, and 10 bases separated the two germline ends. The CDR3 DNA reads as TGTGCCAGTAGTATCGGAGGTAGCGGGGCCAACGTCCTGACTTTC. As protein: CASSIGGSGANVLTF.

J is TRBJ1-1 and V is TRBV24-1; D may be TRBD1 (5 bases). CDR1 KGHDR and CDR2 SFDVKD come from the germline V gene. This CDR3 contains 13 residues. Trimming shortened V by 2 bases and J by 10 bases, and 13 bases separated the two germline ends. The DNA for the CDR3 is TGTGCCACCAGTGATTGGGGGTGGAGGGGAGCTTTCTTT. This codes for CATSDWGWRGAFF.

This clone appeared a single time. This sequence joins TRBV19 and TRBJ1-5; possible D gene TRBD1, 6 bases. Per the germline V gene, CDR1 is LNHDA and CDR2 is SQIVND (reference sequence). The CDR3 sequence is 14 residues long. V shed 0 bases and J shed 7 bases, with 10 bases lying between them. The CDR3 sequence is CASSIEGARQPQHF. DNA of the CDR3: TGTGCCAGTAGTATAGAGGGGGCAAGGCAGCCCCAGCATTTT.

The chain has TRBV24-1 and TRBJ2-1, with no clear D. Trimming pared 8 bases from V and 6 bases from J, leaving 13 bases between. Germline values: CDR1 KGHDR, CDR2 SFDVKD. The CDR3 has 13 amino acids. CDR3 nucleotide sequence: TGTGCCACCACCACGGGTCTGGTCAATGAGCAGTTCTTC. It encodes CATTTGLVNEQFF.

CDR3 sequence: CASSLGRTSGDNEQFF. CDR3 bases: TGTGCCAGCTCATTGGGAAGGACTAGCGGAGACAATGAGCAGTTCTTC. The chain employs TRBV18 and TRBJ2-1, with 10 bases fitting TRBD2. This CDR3 contains 16 residues. Germline V gene sequence: CDR1 KGHSH, CDR2 LQKENI. Losses at the gene ends were 5 bases for V and 5 bases for J; bases not matched to a gene: 9.

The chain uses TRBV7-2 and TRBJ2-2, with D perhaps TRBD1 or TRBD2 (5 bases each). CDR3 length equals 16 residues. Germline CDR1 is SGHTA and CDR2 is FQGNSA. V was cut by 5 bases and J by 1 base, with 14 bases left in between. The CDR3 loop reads CASSPFPGRNTGELFF. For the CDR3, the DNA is TGTGCCAGCAGCCCGTTTCCGGGGCGGAACACCGGGGAGCTGTTTTTT. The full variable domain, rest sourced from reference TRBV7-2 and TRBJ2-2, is GAGVSQSPSNKVTEKGKDVELRCDPISGHTALYWYRQSLGQGLEFLIYFQGNSAPDKSGLPSDRFSAERTGGSVSTLTIQRTQQEDSAVYLCASSPFPGRNTGELFFGEGSRLTVL.

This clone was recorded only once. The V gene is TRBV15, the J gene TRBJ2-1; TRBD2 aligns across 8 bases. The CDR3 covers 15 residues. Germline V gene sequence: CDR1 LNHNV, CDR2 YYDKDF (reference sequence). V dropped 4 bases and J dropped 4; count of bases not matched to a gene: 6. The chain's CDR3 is CATSKAGGRYNEQFF. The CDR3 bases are TGTGCCACCAGCAAGGCCGGCGGGAGGTACAATGAGCAGTTCTTC. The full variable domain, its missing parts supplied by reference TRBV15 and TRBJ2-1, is DAMVIQNPRYQVTQFGKPVTLSCSQTLNHNVMYWYQQKSSQAPKLLFHYYDKDFNNEADTPDNFQSRRPNTSFCFLDIRSPGLGDTAMYLCATSKAGGRYNEQFFGPGTRLTVL.

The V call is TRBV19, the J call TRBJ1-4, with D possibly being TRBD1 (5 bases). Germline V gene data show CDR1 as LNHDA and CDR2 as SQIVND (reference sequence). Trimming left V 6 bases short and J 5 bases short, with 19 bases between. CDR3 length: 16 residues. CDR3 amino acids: CASSHGTATDNEKLFF. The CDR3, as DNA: TGTGCCAGTAGCCACGGGACCGCGACCGACAATGAAAAACTGTTTTTT. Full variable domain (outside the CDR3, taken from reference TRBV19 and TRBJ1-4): DGGITQSPKYLFRKEGQNVTLSCEQNLNHDAMYWYRQDPGQGLRLIYYSQIVNDFQKGDIAEGYSVSREKKESFPLTVTSAQKNPTAFYLCASSHGTATDNEKLFFGSGTQLSVL.

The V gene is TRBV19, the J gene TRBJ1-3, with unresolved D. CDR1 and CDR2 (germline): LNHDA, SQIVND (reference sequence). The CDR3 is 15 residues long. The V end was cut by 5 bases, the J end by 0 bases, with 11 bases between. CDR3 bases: TGTGCCAGTAGTCTCGGGCGGAACTCTGGAAACACCATATATTTT. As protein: CASSLGRNSGNTIYF. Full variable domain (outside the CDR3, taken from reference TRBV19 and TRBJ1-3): DGGITQSPKYLFRKEGQNVTLSCEQNLNHDAMYWYRQDPGQGLRLIYYSQIVNDFQKGDIAEGYSVSREKKESFPLTVTSAQKNPTAFYLCASSLGRNSGNTIYFGEGSWLTVV.

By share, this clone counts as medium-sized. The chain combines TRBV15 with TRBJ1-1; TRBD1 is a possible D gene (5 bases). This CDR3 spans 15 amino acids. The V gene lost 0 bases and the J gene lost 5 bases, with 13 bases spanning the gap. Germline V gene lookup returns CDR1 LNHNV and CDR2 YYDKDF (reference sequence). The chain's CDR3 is CATSRDPGTRTEAFF. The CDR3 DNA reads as TGTGCCACCAGCAGAGATCCCGGGACGAGGACTGAAGCTTTCTTT.

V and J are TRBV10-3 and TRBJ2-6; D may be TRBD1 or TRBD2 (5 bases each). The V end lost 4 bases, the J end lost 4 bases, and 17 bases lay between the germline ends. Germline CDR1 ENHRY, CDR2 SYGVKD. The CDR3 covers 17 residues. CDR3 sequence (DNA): TGTGCCATCAGTGGTCGGGGACCCACGACAGGGGCCAACGTCCTGACTTTC. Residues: CAISGRGPTTGANVLTF.

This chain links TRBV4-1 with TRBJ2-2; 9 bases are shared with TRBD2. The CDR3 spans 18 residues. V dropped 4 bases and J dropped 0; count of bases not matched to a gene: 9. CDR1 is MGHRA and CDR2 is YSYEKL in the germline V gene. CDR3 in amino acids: CASSPPTGLATNTGELFF. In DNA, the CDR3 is TGCGCCAGCAGCCCCCCAACCGGACTAGCGACGAACACCGGGGAGCTGTTTTTT.

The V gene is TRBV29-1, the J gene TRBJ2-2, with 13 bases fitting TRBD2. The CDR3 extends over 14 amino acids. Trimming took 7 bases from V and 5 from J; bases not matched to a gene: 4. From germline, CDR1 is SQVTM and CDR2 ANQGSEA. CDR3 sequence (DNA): TGCAGCGGTCTACTAGCGGGAGGGACCGGGGAGCTGTTTTTT. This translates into CSGLLAGGTGELFF.

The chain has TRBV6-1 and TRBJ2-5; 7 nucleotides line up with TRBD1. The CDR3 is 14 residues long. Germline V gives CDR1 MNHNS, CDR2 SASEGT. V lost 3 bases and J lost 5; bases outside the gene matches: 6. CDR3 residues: CASSDRGLFETQYF. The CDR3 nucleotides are TGTGCCAGCAGTGACAGGGGGTTGTTTGAGACCCAGTACTTC.

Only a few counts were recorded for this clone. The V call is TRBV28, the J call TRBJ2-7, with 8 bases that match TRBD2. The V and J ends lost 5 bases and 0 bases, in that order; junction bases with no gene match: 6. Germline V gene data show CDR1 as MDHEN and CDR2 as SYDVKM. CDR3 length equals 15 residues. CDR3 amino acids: CASSPWTSPSYEQYF. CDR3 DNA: TGTGCCAGCAGTCCCTGGACTAGCCCCTCCTACGAGCAGTACTTC.

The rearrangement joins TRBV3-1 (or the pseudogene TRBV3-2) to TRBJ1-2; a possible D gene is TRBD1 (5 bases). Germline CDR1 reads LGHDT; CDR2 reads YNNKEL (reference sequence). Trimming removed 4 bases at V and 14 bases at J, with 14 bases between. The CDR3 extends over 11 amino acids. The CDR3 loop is CASSLRGAGTF. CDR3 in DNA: TGTGCCAGCAGCCTCCGGGGAGCAGGGACCTTC.

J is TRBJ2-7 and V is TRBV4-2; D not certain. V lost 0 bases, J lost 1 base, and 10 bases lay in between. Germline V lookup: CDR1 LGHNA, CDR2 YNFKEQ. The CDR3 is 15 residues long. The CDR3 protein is CASSQEIRASYEQYF. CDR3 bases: TGTGCCAGCAGCCAAGAGATTAGGGCGTCCTACGAGCAGTACTTC.

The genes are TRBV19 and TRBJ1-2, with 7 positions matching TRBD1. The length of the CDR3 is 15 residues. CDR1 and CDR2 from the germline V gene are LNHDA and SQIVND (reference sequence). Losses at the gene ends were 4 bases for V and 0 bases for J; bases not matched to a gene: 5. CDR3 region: CASSTKQGTNYGYTF. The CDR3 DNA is TGTGCCAGTAGTACTAAACAGGGGACTAACTATGGCTACACCTTC.

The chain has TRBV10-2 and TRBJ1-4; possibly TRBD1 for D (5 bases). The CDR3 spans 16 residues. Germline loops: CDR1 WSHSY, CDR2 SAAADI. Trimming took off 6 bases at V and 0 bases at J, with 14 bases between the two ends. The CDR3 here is CASSTGTLATNEKLFF. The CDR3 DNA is TGCGCCAGCAGCACCGGGACGCTGGCAACTAATGAAAAACTGTTTTTT.

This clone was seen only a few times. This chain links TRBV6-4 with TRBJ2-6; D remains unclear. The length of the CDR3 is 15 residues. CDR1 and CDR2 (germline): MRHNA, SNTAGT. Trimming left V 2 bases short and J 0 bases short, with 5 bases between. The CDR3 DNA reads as TGTGCCAGCAGTGACGACAACTCTGGGGCCAACGTCCTGACTTTC. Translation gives CASSDDNSGANVLTF.

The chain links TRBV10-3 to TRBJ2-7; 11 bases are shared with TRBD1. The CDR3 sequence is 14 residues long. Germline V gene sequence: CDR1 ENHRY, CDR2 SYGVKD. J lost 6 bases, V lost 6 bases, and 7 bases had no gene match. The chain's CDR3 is CAIREGQGAGEQYF. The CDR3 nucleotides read TGTGCCATCAGAGAAGGACAGGGGGCTGGCGAGCAGTACTTC.